This is a list of T cell receptor beta chains from one sample in a study of T cell repertoires in cytomegalovirus infection. TCRdb analysed the reads with MiXCR anew, one entry per CDR3 protein. The profile shows some 590,000 distinct CDR3 sequences, under 45% of them singletons. Their antigen targets remain unknown. This specimen consisted of cultured PBMCs, obtained from culture after CMV antigen stimulation. All receptors derive from a human donor in good health (CMV status not recorded). Some clones in this sample may be carry-over from other donors' samples. Both conserved end residues are part of each CDR3. A D gene is named only where the DNA matches it firmly. Clone size, where shown, is once, few, many, or a class for clones that have expanded.

clone_size j_call d_call v_call cdr3_aa cdr3_nt
NA TRBJ2-3 NA TRBV24-1 CATSSAGGGRARDTQYF TGTGCCACCAGTTCGGCAGGGGGAGGGCGGGCCCGAGATACGCAGTATTTT
NA TRBJ1-4 TRBD1 TRBV20-1 CSACDRGDEKLFF TGCAGTGCTTGCGACAGGGGAGATGAAAAACTGTTTTTT
NA TRBJ1-3 NA TRBV7-7 CASSLYVGNTIYF TGTGCCAGCAGCTTATATGTGGGCAACACCATATATTTT
NA TRBJ2-5 NA TRBV7-2 CASTVDYPETQYF TGTGCCAGCACCGTGGACTACCCGGAGACCCAGTACTTC
few TRBJ1-6 NA TRBV7-6 CASSSTLQGGVSSPLHF TGTGCCAGCAGCTCGACTCTACAGGGCGGGGTTAGTTCACCCCTCCACTTT
NA TRBJ1-1 NA TRBV6-2/TRBV6-3 CASDTGYTEAFF TGTGCCAGCGATACAGGGTACACTGAAGCTTTCTTT
NA TRBJ2-7 NA TRBV11-1 CANSPRGSYEQYF TGTGCCAACAGCCCCCGGGGGTCCTACGAGCAGTACTTC
NA TRBJ2-5 TRBD2 TRBV6-6 CASRAPGLAGGETQYF TGTGCCAGCAGGGCCCCCGGGCTAGCGGGAGGAGAGACCCAGTACTTC
NA TRBJ2-5 TRBD2 TRBV7-6 CASSKLALQETQYF TGTGCCAGCAGCAAACTAGCGCTCCAAGAGACCCAGTACTTC
few TRBJ2-5 NA TRBV7-2 CASSSHREEETQYF TGTGCCAGCAGCTCCCACAGGGAGGAAGAGACCCAGTACTTC
NA TRBJ2-7 NA TRBV4-3 CASSLLGSDEQYF TGCGCCAGCAGCCTCCTGGGCAGTGACGAGCAGTACTTC
NA TRBJ1-3 NA TRBV19 CASSFFLTASRERNTIYF TGTGCCAGTAGTTTTTTTCTGACAGCATCAAGAGAGCGAAACACCATATATTTT
NA TRBJ1-2 TRBD1 TRBV19 CASKTGFVGYTF TGTGCCAGTAAGACAGGGTTCGTTGGCTACACCTTC
NA TRBJ2-1 NA TRBV7-6 CASSLVGEDNEQFF TGTGCCAGCAGCTTAGTGGGTGAAGACAATGAGCAGTTCTTC
NA TRBJ1-5 TRBD1 TRBV4-1 CASSQEGGTGVQPQHF TGCGCCAGCAGCCAAGAAGGGGGGACAGGGGTGCAGCCCCAGCATTTT
many TRBJ2-1 NA TRBV6-2/TRBV6-3 CASRIPRGNDEQFF TGTGCCAGCAGAATACCACGAGGAAACGATGAGCAGTTCTTC
NA TRBJ2-7 TRBD1 TRBV19 CASSLPPGTGIYEQYF TGTGCCAGTAGTCTTCCCCCCGGGACAGGGATCTACGAGCAGTACTTC
few TRBJ2-4 NA TRBV7-2 CASSPPVPGVMYF TGTGCCAGCAGCCCCCCAGTTCCTGGGGTAATGTACTTC
few TRBJ2-3 TRBD1 TRBV7-8 CASSKRQGSTDTQYF TGTGCCAGCAGCAAGAGACAGGGCTCCACAGATACGCAGTATTTT
few TRBJ2-1 TRBD1 TRBV29-1 CSVLTGQFYNEQFF TGCAGCGTTCTAACGGGACAGTTCTACAATGAGCAGTTCTTC
few TRBJ1-1 NA TRBV12-3/TRBV12-4 CASSLPTNEAFF TGTGCCAGCAGTTTACCCACGAATGAAGCTTTCTTT
NA TRBJ2-7 NA TRBV7-6 CASSPYGRGYEQYF TGTGCCAGCAGCCCCTACGGTCGGGGCTACGAGCAGTACTTC
few TRBJ1-1 TRBD1 TRBV7-6 CASSPQTGSMNTEAFF TGTGCCAGCAGCCCCCAGACAGGGAGTATGAACACTGAAGCTTTCTTT
NA TRBJ2-5 NA TRBV7-2 CASLPGGVDTGRGSWGETQYF TGTGCCAGCCTCCCTGGGGGCGTAGATACGGGACGGGGCTCGTGGGGCGAGACCCAGTACTTC
few TRBJ1-5 TRBD1 TRBV7-6 CASSLVDWDSWNQPQHF TGTGCCAGCAGCTTAGTTGATTGGGACAGTTGGAATCAGCCCCAGCATTTT
NA TRBJ2-1 TRBD2 TRBV19 CASSAGTSRSYNEQFF TGTGCCAGTAGTGCCGGGACTAGCCGCTCCTACAATGAGCAGTTCTTC
NA TRBJ2-1 TRBD1 TRBV6-8 CASAIGTGPANEQFF TGTGCCAGCGCAATTGGGACAGGGCCCGCCAATGAGCAGTTCTTC
NA TRBJ2-3 NA TRBV7-8 CASSLSGAADTQYF TGTGCCAGCAGCTTATCAGGGGCCGCAGATACGCAGTATTTT
NA TRBJ2-7 NA TRBV5-4 CASSRGTGQLPYEQYF TGTGCCAGCAGCCGCGGAACGGGACAACTTCCCTACGAGCAGTACTTC
few TRBJ1-1 NA TRBV5-5 CASSEQGWNTEAFF TGTGCCAGCAGCGAGCAGGGGTGGAACACTGAAGCTTTCTTT